Shown below are 19 T cell receptor beta chains from a single sample sequenced in a study of blood T cell repertoires in COVID-19 (dated by TCRdb to about 2020). Library generation was performed with the immunoSEQ multiplex PCR assay. The table comes from immuneACCESS by way of TCRdb, which keeps in-frame sequences with V and J called. Part of the clones is missing from these tables; in studies checked, under half for an unresolved V gene and the rest for unknown reasons. The sample includes more than 200,000 clones, with 70% to 90% observed a single time. 6.5% to 9% of the sample is in the top ten clones. Sequenced: PBMCs or T cells enriched from blood (not recorded which). The receptors were gathered from a woman aged 40-49 years with acute COVID-19.

This clone was observed at least ten times. In DNA, the CDR3 is TGCAGTGCTAGTTGGTCCGGGACTAGCGGGACGAACTACGAGCAGTACTTC. Residues: CSASWSGTSGTNYEQYF. V and J are TRBV20-1 and TRBJ2-7; 13 bases match TRBD2. This CDR3 comprises 17 residues. Germline CDR1 and CDR2: DFQATT and SNEGSKA (reference sequence). V was clipped by 3 bases and J by 3 bases; unmatched bases: 11.

The gene calls are TRBV28 and TRBJ1-2; D is undetermined. CDR3 length: 13 residues. V dropped 6 bases and J dropped 0 bases, with 8 bases sitting between them. CDR1 MDHEN and CDR2 SYDVKM come from the germline V gene. CDR3 loop: CASRHSSNYGYTF. The CDR3 bases are TGTGCCAGCAGACACAGTTCTAACTATGGCTACACCTTC.

J is TRBJ1-5 and V is TRBV5-1; D not resolved. Trimming took 0 bases from V and 4 from J, leaving 11 bases between them. Germline V gene sequence: CDR1 SGHRS, CDR2 YFSETQ. This CDR3 spans 15 amino acids. CDR3 sequence (DNA): TGCGCCAGCAGCTTGGACGGGCGGGCTAATCAGCCCCAGCATTTT. Its translation is CASSLDGRANQPQHF.

The CDR3 loop reads CASTLGGLVGYTF. The CDR3 DNA follows: TGTGCCAGCACCCTGGGGGGTTTGGTTGGCTACACCTTC. The rearrangement joins TRBV6-5 to TRBJ1-2, with D possibly being TRBD1 (5 bases). The CDR3 consists of 13 residues. Trimming removed 7 bases at V and 7 bases at J, with 16 bases between. CDR1 MNHEY and CDR2 SVGAGI come from the germline V gene.

The V call is TRBV5-1, the J call TRBJ2-3; 12 bases agree with TRBD2. Trimming took 0 bases from V and 2 from J; bases not matched to a gene: 10. This CDR3 spans 19 amino acids. The germline CDR1 and CDR2 sequences are SGHRS and YFSETQ. The CDR3 DNA follows: TGCGCCAGCAGCTTGGCGGCCGCCGGACTAGCGGGGATCACAGATACGCAGTATTTT. This translates into CASSLAAAGLAGITDTQYF.

On this clone: This sequence may be a read error, since a much larger clone differs from it by one base. The rearrangement uses TRBV7-8 and TRBJ1-1, with D hard to call. The V end was cut by 5 bases, the J end by 1 base, with 5 bases between. The germline V gene has CDR1 SGHVS and CDR2 FQNEAQ. CDR3 length: 12 amino acids. Here the CDR3 reads CASSPENTEAFF. The CDR3 region has the DNA TGTGCCAGCAGCCCAGAGAACACTGAAGCTTTCTTT.

The V call is TRBV7-9, the J call TRBJ2-7; D is unresolved. The CDR3 is 13 amino acids. Trimming took off 1 base at V and 2 bases at J, with 6 bases between the two ends. In germline, CDR1 is SEHNR, CDR2 FQNEAQ (reference sequence). Here the CDR3 DNA reads TGTGCCAGCAGCTTAGTAACGGCCTACGAGCAGTACTTC. This encodes CASSLVTAYEQYF.

The gene calls are TRBV7-2 and TRBJ1-1; unclear D gene. CDR3 length equals 12 residues. Between the trimmed V and J ends, which lost 4 bases and 4 bases, there was a span of 7 bases. Germline assignment: CDR1 SGHTA and CDR2 FQGNSA. DNA of the CDR3: TGTGCCAGCAGCTCACATGGCACTGAAGCTTTCTTT. It specifies CASSSHGTEAFF.

V gene TRBV7-3 combines with J gene TRBJ1-4; TRBD1 is a possible D gene (5 bases). The CDR3 has 14 amino acids. Trimming stripped 3 bases from V and 5 bases from J, with 10 bases between. CDR1 is SGHTA, CDR2 FQGTGA, per germline. The CDR3 DNA follows: TGTGCCAGCAGCTTCGGGGGGAGGAATGAAAAACTGTTTTTT. Its protein is CASSFGGRNEKLFF.

V gene TRBV14 combines with J gene TRBJ2-7, with D perhaps TRBD2 (5 bases). Germline V CDR1 and CDR2: SGHDN, FVKESK. The ends were cut back, 3 bases at V and 5 bases at J, with 11 bases in the middle. There are 13 residues in the CDR3. Here the CDR3 reads CASSHVWGDEQYF. The CDR3 DNA reads as TGTGCCAGCAGCCATGTTTGGGGAGACGAGCAGTACTTC.

The V call is TRBV7-9, the J call TRBJ1-6, with 10 bases aligning to TRBD1. The V and J ends lost 4 bases and 8 bases, in that order; junction bases with no gene match: 8. The CDR3 covers 16 residues. Germline CDR1 reads SEHNR; CDR2 reads FQNEAQ (reference sequence). CDR3 sequence: CASSSTRQGADSPLHF. Here the CDR3 DNA reads TGTGCCAGCAGCTCAACCCGACAGGGGGCGGATTCACCCCTCCACTTT. Drawing the rest from reference TRBV7-9 and TRBJ1-6, the complete variable domain is DTGVSQNPRHKITKRGQNVTFRCDPISEHNRLYWYRQTLGQGPEFLTYFQNEAQLEKSRLLSDRFSAERPKGSFSTLEIQRTEQGDSAMYLCASSSTRQGADSPLHFGNGTRLTVT.

The genes are TRBV4-1 and TRBJ2-7; TRBD2 might be the D (7 bases). The ends were cut back, 4 bases at V and 2 bases at J, with 12 bases in the middle. CDR3 length: 14 residues. Germline lookup yields CDR1 MGHRA and CDR2 YSYEKL. CDR3 sequence: CASSLAGAAYEQYF. CDR3 in DNA: TGCGCCAGCAGCCTTGCGGGGGCCGCCTACGAGCAGTACTTC.

The CDR3 coding sequence is TGTGCCAGCTCCCGGGACAGGGGGGGAGATACGCAGTATTTT. Translated: CASSRDRGGDTQYF. The chain uses TRBV28 and TRBJ2-3, with TRBD1 identical over 11 bases. Germline V gene data show CDR1 as MDHEN and CDR2 as SYDVKM. The length of the CDR3 is 14 residues. V lost 8 bases to trimming and J lost 5 bases; unmatched junction nucleotides: 6. Variable domain in full (rest from reference TRBV28 and TRBJ2-3): DVKVTQSSRYLVKRTGEKVFLECVQDMDHENMFWYRQDPGLGLRLIYFSYDVKMKEKGDIPEGYSVSREKKERFSLILESASTNQTSMYLCASSRDRGGDTQYFGPGTRLTVL.

The chain joins TRBV2 to TRBJ1-5; D is possibly TRBD1 (6 bases). The CDR3 length is 15 residues. V shed 4 bases and J shed 0 bases, with 10 bases lying between them. Germline V gene lookup returns CDR1 SNHLY and CDR2 FYNNEI. CDR3 in amino acids: CASSGQGISNQPQHF. For the CDR3, the DNA is TGTGCCAGCAGTGGGCAGGGGATTAGCAATCAGCCCCAGCATTTT.

V usage is TRBV7-8 and J usage is TRBJ1-1, with a tentative D call TRBD1 (5 bases). The germline V and J ends were trimmed by 5 bases and 4 bases, with 17 bases remaining between them. The CDR3 runs 15 residues. Germline lookup yields CDR1 SGHVS and CDR2 FQNEAQ. The CDR3 protein is CASSAHRGGVTEAFF. CDR3 in DNA: TGTGCCAGCAGCGCTCACCGGGGAGGGGTCACTGAAGCTTTCTTT.

The V call is TRBV6-1, the J call TRBJ2-7; possibly TRBD2 for D (5 bases). Between the trimmed V and J ends, which lost 0 bases and 3 bases, there was a span of 12 bases. This CDR3 is 15 amino acids long. Looked up from germline, CDR1 is MNHNS and CDR2 is SASEGT. CDR3 sequence reads: CASSEASGFRYEQYF. The CDR3 nucleotides are TGTGCCAGCAGTGAAGCCTCGGGATTCCGCTACGAGCAGTACTTC.

The genes are TRBV30 and TRBJ1-5; 7 bases align to TRBD1. Germline CDR1 is GTSNPN and CDR2 is SVGIG (reference sequence). With V trimmed by 2 bases and J by 5 bases, 3 bases remained unmatched. The CDR3 spans 13 residues. The chain's CDR3 is CAWSPDRDQPQHF. The CDR3 DNA reads TGTGCCTGGAGTCCCGACAGGGATCAGCCCCAGCATTTT.

V is TRBV5-1 and J is TRBJ2-5, with TRBD1 matching over 7 bases. There are 15 residues in the CDR3. In germline, CDR1 is SGHRS, CDR2 YFSETQ. After removal of 2 bases from V and 5 bases from J, the junction contained 9 bases not matched to a gene. CDR3 sequence (DNA): TGCGCCAGCAGCTTCGTCAACAGGGGTGAGGAGACCCAGTACTTC. It is translated as CASSFVNRGEETQYF.

V gene TRBV11-3 combines with J gene TRBJ1-1; 8 bases align to TRBD1. V was clipped by 1 base and J by 0 bases; unmatched bases: 4. Germline CDR1 is SGHNT and CDR2 is YENEEA. This CDR3 spans 16 amino acids. The CDR3 protein is CASSLGQGAMNTEAFF. Written as DNA, the CDR3 is TGTGCCAGCAGCTTAGGGCAGGGGGCGATGAACACTGAAGCTTTCTTT.